Below, 30 T cell receptor beta chains from the same sample are listed, as sequenced in a study of relationships among human T cell subsets. The T cell receptor alpha and beta CDR3 regions were amplified from mRNA by semiquantitative ARM-PCR. Tagged nested gene-specific primers were used first, then communal superprimers amplified exponentially. MiXCR, applied by TCRdb to the multiplex PCR reads, yields one record per CDR3 protein. The sample holds 7,000 to 9,500 distinct CDR3 sequences, 70% seen once. From pooled CD4+ and CD8+ T cells, anti-CD45RA microbeads isolated naive plus transitional cells. The sequenced material came from naive and transitional (CD45RA+) T cells sorted from blood. These receptors were collected from a man aged 40-50 years in good health.

In this sample, this clonotype turned up a few times. This rearrangement joins TRBV19 to TRBJ1-2; 7 bases agree with TRBD1. Trimming at V came to 10 bases and at J to 4 bases, leaving 6 bases not matched to a gene. Germline lookup yields CDR1 LNHDA and CDR2 SQIVND (reference sequence). The CDR3 loop spans 12 amino acids. The CDR3 DNA follows: TGTGCCACCCAGGGACAGCTCTATGGCTACACCTTC. It is translated as CATQGQLYGYTF. The full variable domain, completed using reference TRBV19 and TRBJ1-2, is DGGITQSPKYLFRKEGQNVTLSCEQNLNHDAMYWYRQDPGQGLRLIYYSQIVNDFQKGDIAEGYSVSREKKESFPLTVTSAQKNPTAFYLCATQGQLYGYTFGSGTRLTVV.

About this clonotype: A read error may be the cause here, since a much bigger clone is one base away. The chain uses TRBV29-1 and TRBJ2-3, with TRBD1 identical over 7 bases. The germline gives CDR1 SQVTM, CDR2 ANQGSEA. CDR3 length: 15 amino acids. After removal of 1 base from V and 2 bases from J, the junction contained 6 bases not matched to a gene. The CDR3 coding sequence is TGCAGCGTTGAAGGTCCGGGACAGCTCACAGATACGCAGTATTTT. Encoded protein: CSVEGPGQLTDTQYF.

The genes are TRBV12-3 or TRBV12-4 and TRBJ2-7; no definite D call. The CDR3 loop spans 12 amino acids. V was pared by 3 bases and J by 4 bases, with 7 bases between. This chain's CDR3 is CASSFDGYEQYF. DNA of the CDR3: TGTGCCAGCAGTTTTGATGGGTACGAGCAGTACTTC.

The sample holds a few counts of this clonotype. The CDR3 region has the DNA TGTGCCAGCAGCTCAGGAGGTACTAGCGGGATTGGGACAGATACGCAGTATTTT. Translating it yields CASSSGGTSGIGTDTQYF. V is TRBV11-2 and J is TRBJ2-3, with 10 bases fitting TRBD2. Trimming took 4 bases from V and 3 from J; bases not matched to a gene: 13. The CDR3 is 18 residues long. Looked up from germline, CDR1 is SGHAT and CDR2 is FQNNGV.

This clonotype was seen more than once but under ten times. V and J are TRBV11-2 and TRBJ2-1, with TRBD1 matching 8 bases. J lost 5 bases, V lost 2 bases, and 5 bases had no gene match. The CDR3 is 15 residues long. Per the germline V gene, CDR1 is SGHAT and CDR2 is FQNNGV. The CDR3 DNA is TGTGCCAGCAGCTTACGGACAGGGAGCAACAATGAGCAGTTCTTC. Translation gives CASSLRTGSNNEQFF.

For this clonotype: The junction and the germline gene differ at one end; a read error may be behind it. This chain joins TRBV20-1 and TRBJ1-1; tentatively, D is TRBD1 (5 bases). Germline CDR1 reads DFQATT; CDR2 reads SNEGSKA (reference sequence). The CDR3 is 14 amino acids. The CDR3 region is CSARGDSYNTEAFF. The CDR3 region has the DNA TGCAGTGCGAGAGGCGACAGTTATAACACTGAAGCTTTCTTT.

This clonotype rates as medium-sized. The V call is TRBV11-2, the J call TRBJ2-7, with TRBD2 matching 13 bases. Germline CDR1 SGHAT, CDR2 FQNNGV. The CDR3 spans 16 residues. V was clipped by 2 bases and J by 4 bases; unmatched bases: 5. CDR3 coding DNA: TGTGCCAGCAGCTTAATGGGACTAGCGGGACTATACGAGCAGTACTTC. Amino acid sequence: CASSLMGLAGLYEQYF. The variable domain in full, with the rest retrieved from reference TRBV11-2 and TRBJ2-7, is EAGVAQSPRYKIIEKRQSVAFWCNPISGHATLYWYQQILGQGPKLLIQFQNNGVVDDSQLPKDRFSAERLKGVDSTLKIQPAKLEDSAVYLCASSLMGLAGLYEQYFGPGTRLTVT.

The chain carries TRBV10-3 and TRBJ1-5, with D uncertain. CDR3 length equals 14 residues. Trimming stripped 6 bases from V and 2 bases from J, with 11 bases between. Germline assignment: CDR1 ENHRY and CDR2 SYGVKD. The CDR3 protein is CAISASLGNQPQHF. The CDR3 coding sequence is TGTGCCATCAGCGCCAGCCTGGGCAATCAGCCCCAGCATTTT.

The table lists this clonotype with a count of one. The chain couples TRBV4-1 to TRBJ2-2, with D possibly TRBD1 on 5 matching bases. CDR1 is MGHRA and CDR2 is YSYEKL in the germline V gene. CDR3 size: 15 residues. V lost 4 bases to trimming and J lost 9 bases, with 18 bases between them. CDR3 DNA sequence: TGCGCCAGCAGCCCGGACACGATGGGGATCTGGGAGCTGTTTTTT. Its protein is CASSPDTMGIWELFF.

The chain recombines TRBV27 with TRBJ2-3; 8 bases line up with TRBD2. The CDR3 contains 14 residues. Germline trimming cut 5 bases from V and 6 bases from J; bases unmatched to any gene: 7. Germline-derived CDR1 and CDR2 are MNHEY and SMNVEV (reference sequence). The CDR3 sequence: CASSTPGRGDTQYF. The CDR3 DNA reads TGTGCCAGCAGTACCCCCGGGAGGGGGGATACGCAGTATTTT.

The V call is TRBV11-2, the J call TRBJ2-7, with a tentative D call TRBD1 (5 bases). This CDR3 spans 14 amino acids. The ends were cut back, 3 bases at V and 5 bases at J, with 14 bases in the middle. Germline values: CDR1 SGHAT, CDR2 FQNNGV. CDR3 DNA: TGTGCCAGCAGCTTCTCTCAGGGTTCCGACGAGCAGTACTTC. Translated, it gives CASSFSQGSDEQYF.

This rearrangement joins TRBV6-1 to TRBJ2-3; maybe TRBD1 (5 bases). CDR1 and CDR2 (germline): MNHNS, SASEGT. V was cut by 6 bases and J by 6 bases, with 7 bases left in between. This CDR3 has 11 amino acids. CDR3 sequence: CASRGPDTQYF. CDR3 bases: TGTGCCAGCAGGGGGCCGGATACGCAGTATTTT.

This clonotype was seen only a few times. V gene TRBV16 combines with J gene TRBJ2-1; D may be TRBD1 (5 bases). Germline loops: CDR1 KGHSY, CDR2 FQNENV. CDR3 length equals 16 residues. The V and J ends lost 3 bases and 0 bases respectively, with 12 bases between them. CDR3: CASSQNSGFSYNEQFF. CDR3 nucleotide sequence: TGTGCCAGCAGCCAGAATTCAGGGTTCTCCTACAATGAGCAGTTCTTC.

Only a few counts were recorded for this clonotype. The chain joins TRBV5-6 to TRBJ2-3, with D unresolved. The germline V gene has CDR1 SGHDT and CDR2 YYEEEE. The CDR3 covers 14 residues. Trimming shortened V by 4 bases and J by 4 bases, and 13 bases separated the two germline ends. CDR3 nucleotide sequence: TGTGCCAGCAGCGGACGGCTACTTTCAGATACGCAGTATTTT. It codes for CASSGRLLSDTQYF. Full variable domain (rest looked up from reference TRBV5-6 and TRBJ2-3): DAGVTQSPTHLIKTRGQQVTLRCSPKSGHDTVSWYQQALGQGPQFIFQYYEEEERQRGNFPDRFSGHQFPNYSSELNVNALLLGDSALYLCASSGRLLSDTQYFGPGTRLTVL.

In its sample, this clonotype was seen a few times. The rearrangement joins TRBV11-2 to TRBJ2-5; D call uncertain. Germline values: CDR1 SGHAT, CDR2 FQNNGV. Trimming removed 3 bases at V and 5 bases at J, with 13 bases between. CDR3 length equals 14 residues. CDR3 protein: CASSFDPNVETQYF. The CDR3 coding sequence is TGTGCCAGCAGCTTCGATCCCAACGTGGAGACCCAGTACTTC.

The V call is TRBV13, the J call TRBJ2-3; possibly TRBD2 for D (6 bases). Germline V gene data show CDR1 as PRHDT and CDR2 as FYEKMQ (reference sequence). V was trimmed by 2 bases and J by 2 bases, leaving 17 bases between them. CDR3 length: 17 residues. The CDR3 nucleotides are TGTGCCAGCAGCTTAAGACCCGGAGGGGCCCTCACAGATACGCAGTATTTT. Encoded protein: CASSLRPGGALTDTQYF.

This rearrangement joins TRBV29-1 to TRBJ1-1; a weak D match, TRBD1 (5 bases). V lost 7 bases, J lost 3 bases, and 15 bases lay in between. The CDR3 spans 13 residues. Germline CDR1 is SQVTM and CDR2 is ANQGSEA. Here the CDR3 DNA reads TGCAGCGGATCAGGTTGGGGGGACACTGAAGCTTTCTTT. Its translation is CSGSGWGDTEAFF.

The V and J genes are TRBV28 and TRBJ1-1; D not certain. Trimming removed 2 bases from V and 3 bases from J, with 7 bases in between. This CDR3 has 13 residues. Looked up from germline, CDR1 is MDHEN and CDR2 is SYDVKM. CDR3 sequence reads: CASSLIGYTEAFF. CDR3 nucleotide sequence: TGTGCCAGCAGTTTAATTGGCTACACTGAAGCTTTCTTT. Full variable domain (outside the CDR3, taken from reference TRBV28 and TRBJ1-1): DVKVTQSSRYLVKRTGEKVFLECVQDMDHENMFWYRQDPGLGLRLIYFSYDVKMKEKGDIPEGYSVSREKKERFSLILESASTNQTSMYLCASSLIGYTEAFFGQGTRLTVV.

J is TRBJ2-1 and V is TRBV6-1, with D possibly matching TRBD2 (5 bases). Deletions cut 1 base from V and 15 bases from J, with 13 bases between. The CDR3 length is 12 residues. Germline V gene sequence: CDR1 MNHNS, CDR2 SASEGT. CDR3 protein: CASSEVGLALFF. DNA of the CDR3: TGTGCCAGCAGTGAAGTGGGCCTAGCTTTGTTCTTC.

Only a few counts were recorded for this clonotype. The CDR3 region has the DNA TGTGCCAGCAGTTTAGCCTTAGAGAACAATGAGCAGTTCTTC. It specifies CASSLALENNEQFF. This chain links TRBV28 with TRBJ2-1; D is ambiguous. This CDR3 spans 14 amino acids. The V gene lost 2 bases and the J gene lost 5 bases, with 10 bases spanning the gap. The V gene's germline CDR1 is MDHEN and CDR2 SYDVKM. Full variable domain (outside the CDR3, taken from reference TRBV28 and TRBJ2-1): DVKVTQSSRYLVKRTGEKVFLECVQDMDHENMFWYRQDPGLGLRLIYFSYDVKMKEKGDIPEGYSVSREKKERFSLILESASTNQTSMYLCASSLALENNEQFFGPGTRLTVL.

The J gene is TRBJ2-1, the V gene TRBV6-4; 12 bases align to TRBD2. The CDR3 spans 14 residues. Germline V gene lookup returns CDR1 MRHNA and CDR2 SNTAGT. Germline trimming cut 3 bases from V and 6 bases from J; bases unmatched to any gene: 0. CDR3 nucleotides: TGTGCCAGCAGTGAGACTAGCGGGAGCAATGAGCAGTTCTTC. Amino acid sequence: CASSETSGSNEQFF.

This sequence joins TRBV29-1 and TRBJ2-3; TRBD2 agrees at 12 bases. The length of the CDR3 is 16 residues. The J segment lost 4 bases and the V segment lost 6 bases, leaving 11 bases of the junction unmatched. Germline lookup yields CDR1 SQVTM and CDR2 ANQGSEA. The chain's CDR3 is CSVAPLAGGPPDTQYF. CDR3 nucleotides: TGCAGCGTCGCCCCTCTAGCGGGAGGGCCCCCAGATACGCAGTATTTT.

V usage is TRBV20-1 and J usage is TRBJ1-2; D is unclear. The CDR3 sequence is 13 residues long. Germline-derived CDR1 and CDR2 are DFQATT and SNEGSKA (reference sequence). V lost 3 bases and J 3 bases, leaving 11 bases between the germline ends. The CDR3: CSASSAADYGYTF. The CDR3 bases are TGCAGTGCTAGTTCCGCTGCTGACTATGGCTACACCTTC.

This clonotype was seen only a few times. The gene calls are TRBV4-1 and TRBJ1-1, with a weak D call TRBD1 (6 bases). The germline V and J ends were trimmed by 5 bases and 5 bases, with 21 bases remaining between them. The germline CDR1 and CDR2 sequences are MGHRA and YSYEKL. The CDR3 consists of 16 residues. The CDR3 sequence: CASSSEQGSITTEAFF. DNA for the CDR3: TGCGCCAGCAGCTCCGAGCAGGGGTCGATAACAACTGAAGCTTTCTTT.

The chain recombines TRBV7-6 with TRBJ1-1; D unclear. CDR3 size: 14 residues. Germline V gives CDR1 SGHVS, CDR2 FNYEAQ. Trimming removed 2 bases at V and 1 base at J, with 8 bases between. CDR3 coding DNA: TGTGCCAGCAGCTTATTAGCGGCGAACACTGAAGCTTTCTTT. Translated, it gives CASSLLAANTEAFF.

The count of this clonotype is one. The chain couples TRBV7-3 to TRBJ2-7, with TRBD1 matching over 11 bases. The CDR3 consists of 15 residues. J lost 7 bases, V lost 2 bases, and 7 bases had no gene match. The germline V gene has CDR1 SGHTA and CDR2 FQGTGA. The CDR3 nucleotides read TGTGCCAGCAGCTTAGGGACAGGGGGGGACAATGAGCAGTACTTC. The encoded protein is CASSLGTGGDNEQYF.

The chain is built from TRBV5-1 and TRBJ2-2; D might be TRBD1 or TRBD2, each matching 6 bases. V shed 1 base and J shed 7 bases, with 11 bases lying between them. CDR1 and CDR2 (germline): SGHRS, YFSETQ. This CDR3 spans 14 amino acids. The CDR3 spells CASSLFRGGGELFF. CDR3 DNA: TGCGCCAGCAGCTTGTTCAGGGGAGGCGGGGAGCTGTTTTTT.

By share, this clonotype ranks as large (0.1 to 1%). V gene TRBV11-1 combines with J gene TRBJ1-1; D is possibly TRBD1 (5 bases). V lost 6 bases to trimming and J lost 7 bases, with 15 bases between them. This CDR3 is built from 13 residues. Germline V gene lookup returns CDR1 SGHAT and CDR2 FQDESV (reference sequence). The CDR3 region is CASRPGTAGEAFF. The DNA of the CDR3 is TGTGCCAGCAGACCCGGGACCGCGGGTGAAGCTTTCTTT.

This chain uses TRBV29-1 with TRBJ2-3; possibly TRBD2 for D (5 bases). Germline CDR1 and CDR2: SQVTM and ANQGSEA. V was pared by 3 bases and J by 3 bases, with 7 bases between. The CDR3 length is 12 residues. The CDR3 DNA reads TGCAGCGTTGACGGGGTTACAGATACGCAGTATTTT. This encodes CSVDGVTDTQYF.

The rearrangement uses TRBV25-1 and TRBJ2-1; D is uncertain. V was pared by 5 bases and J by 0 bases, with 8 bases between. This CDR3 is built from 14 residues. Germline V lookup: CDR1 MGHDK, CDR2 SYGVNS. The CDR3 sequence: CASSPQSSYNEQFF. CDR3 DNA sequence: TGTGCCAGCAGTCCGCAGAGCTCCTACAATGAGCAGTTCTTC.